Shown below are 31 T cell receptor beta chains from a single sample sequenced in a study of T cell responses to AZD1222 COVID-19 vaccine. Some clones are missing from TCRdb's copy, which holds only in-frame ones; the method was immunoSEQ multiplex PCR. This sample has some 95,000 clones, with approximately 83% found just once. The specimen comprised peripheral blood, sampled on day 0 of AZD1222 vaccination. Receptors originate from an adult in good health.

The chain is built from TRBV12-3 or TRBV12-4 and TRBJ2-7; TRBD1 matches at 8 bases. With V trimmed by 6 bases and J by 6 bases, 4 bases remained unmatched. The CDR3 extends over 12 amino acids. In nucleotides, the CDR3 is TGTGCCAGCAGGTCAGGGGGCTTCGAGCAGTACTTC. Protein product: CASRSGGFEQYF.

The gene calls are TRBV29-1 and TRBJ2-3; a weak D match, TRBD1 (5 bases). V lost 6 bases and J lost 6, with 16 bases in between. CDR3 length: 13 amino acids. Germline values: CDR1 SQVTM, CDR2 ANQGSEA. The CDR3 spells CSVPMQGADTQYF. DNA for the CDR3: TGCAGCGTCCCCATGCAGGGTGCCGATACGCAGTATTTT.

The gene calls are TRBV7-2 and TRBJ2-1, with TRBD2 matching 13 bases. This CDR3 is 18 amino acids long. Germline values: CDR1 SGHTA, CDR2 FQGNSA. Germline trimming cut 0 bases from V and 5 bases from J; bases unmatched to any gene: 7. In DNA form, the CDR3 reads TGTGCCAGCAGCTTAGCGAAGAGTACTAGCGGGAGGGACAATGAGCAGTTCTTC. The encoded protein is CASSLAKSTSGRDNEQFF.

The rearrangement uses TRBV19 and TRBJ2-3; TRBD2 might be the D (6 bases). The CDR3 spans 14 residues. Trimming took 10 bases from V and 5 from J, leaving 19 bases between them. Germline V gene lookup returns CDR1 LNHDA and CDR2 SQIVND (reference sequence). CDR3 sequence (DNA): TGTGCCACTCAGTACTTGGGGGGAGAAGATACGCAGTATTTT. Amino acids: CATQYLGGEDTQYF.

The V and J genes are TRBV6-5 and TRBJ1-1; D perhaps matches TRBD1 (5 bases). The germline V and J ends were trimmed by 9 bases and 0 bases, with 11 bases remaining between them. Germline V gene data show CDR1 as MNHEY and CDR2 as SVGAGI. This CDR3 comprises 13 residues. The CDR3 coding sequence is TGTGCCAGTCTGGGACGTATGAACACTGAAGCTTTCTTT. As protein: CASLGRMNTEAFF.

The chain carries TRBV5-4 and TRBJ2-1; 10 positions match TRBD2. The V gene's germline CDR1 is SGHNT and CDR2 YYREEE (reference sequence). V was clipped by 5 bases and J by 5 bases; unmatched bases: 4. The CDR3 length is 14 residues. The CDR3 DNA reads TGTGCCAGCAGGGTGACTAGCGGGCACAATGAGCAGTTCTTC. Its translation is CASRVTSGHNEQFF.

The gene calls are TRBV4-2 and TRBJ1-4; D unresolved. The germline CDR1 and CDR2 sequences are LGHNA and YNFKEQ. The length of the CDR3 is 13 residues. V lost 1 base, J lost 8 bases, and 8 bases lay in between. This CDR3 is CASSQVAGEKLFF. The DNA of the CDR3 is TGTGCCAGCAGCCAAGTGGCCGGGGAAAAACTGTTTTTT.

The chain employs TRBV5-4 and TRBJ2-7, with D perhaps TRBD1 or TRBD2 (5 bases each). This CDR3 has 13 residues. CDR1 SGHNT and CDR2 YYREEE come from the germline V gene (reference sequence). Between the trimmed V and J ends, which lost 2 bases and 5 bases, there was a span of 11 bases. In DNA, the CDR3 is TGTGCCAGCAGCTTTGTCGGGACCAACGAGCAGTACTTC. This encodes CASSFVGTNEQYF.

The chain recombines TRBV6-5 with TRBJ1-5, with TRBD1 as a possible D gene (6 bases). Trimming removed 8 bases at V and 2 bases at J, with 13 bases between. The length of the CDR3 is 14 residues. The germline gives CDR1 MNHEY, CDR2 SVGAGI. CDR3 loop: CASAGGWGNQPQHF. The CDR3 coding sequence is TGTGCCAGCGCTGGGGGCTGGGGCAATCAGCCCCAGCATTTT.

Only a few counts were recorded for this clone. This sequence joins TRBV15 and TRBJ1-5, with D unclear. CDR3 length equals 15 residues. V was trimmed by 0 bases and J by 3 bases, leaving 9 bases between them. The germline CDR1 and CDR2 sequences are LNHNV and YYDKDF (reference sequence). CDR3 nucleotide sequence: TGTGCCACCAGCAGAGACTACAAATACAATCAGCCCCAGCATTTT. Protein: CATSRDYKYNQPQHF.

The V call is TRBV29-1, the J call TRBJ1-1; D remains ambiguous. This CDR3 contains 14 residues. CDR1 and CDR2 from the germline V gene are SQVTM and ANQGSEA. Trimming pared 6 bases from V and 1 base from J, leaving 15 bases between. The CDR3: CSVGRRDSNTEAFF. Here the CDR3 DNA reads TGCAGCGTGGGGAGGCGGGATTCGAACACTGAAGCTTTCTTT.

The chain joins TRBV6-5 to TRBJ1-1, with no clear D. Germline CDR1 reads MNHEY; CDR2 reads SVGAGI. Trimming shortened V by 7 bases and J by 0 bases, and 3 bases separated the two germline ends. This CDR3 is built from 11 residues. CDR3 amino acids: CASTVNTEAFF. The CDR3 DNA is TGTGCCAGCACCGTGAACACTGAAGCTTTCTTT.

This chain connects TRBV19 to TRBJ2-1; D is unclear. The CDR3 covers 11 residues. Germline assignment: CDR1 LNHDA and CDR2 SQIVND (reference sequence). V shed 8 bases and J shed 7 bases, with 9 bases lying between them. Written as DNA, the CDR3 is TGTGCCAGTGTGCGATCGAATGAGCAGTTCTTC. It is translated as CASVRSNEQFF. Combining the CDR3 with reference TRBV19 and TRBJ2-1 gives the whole variable domain DGGITQSPKYLFRKEGQNVTLSCEQNLNHDAMYWYRQDPGQGLRLIYYSQIVNDFQKGDIAEGYSVSREKKESFPLTVTSAQKNPTAFYLCASVRSNEQFFGPGTRLTVL.

The genes are TRBV15 and TRBJ1-4; TRBD1 matches 9 bases. CDR1 and CDR2 from the germline V gene are LNHNV and YYDKDF (reference sequence). The junction had 6 bases not matched to a gene; V was cut back by 2 bases and J by 5 bases. CDR3 size: 16 residues. CDR3 amino acids: CATSRFRDRANEKLFF. In DNA form, the CDR3 reads TGTGCCACCAGCAGATTCCGGGACAGGGCCAATGAAAAACTGTTTTTT.

This clone was seen a single time. The rearrangement uses TRBV5-1 and TRBJ1-5; possible D gene TRBD1, 5 bases. CDR3 length: 14 residues. With 0 bases removed from V and 5 bases from J, the gap between germline ends came to 9 bases. Germline V gene sequence: CDR1 SGHRS, CDR2 YFSETQ. The CDR3 DNA follows: TGCGCCAGCAGCTTGGGGGGGTACGATCAGCCCCAGCATTTT. It codes for CASSLGGYDQPQHF. Looking up the rest from reference TRBV5-1 and TRBJ1-5 gives the full variable domain: KAGVTQTPRYLIKTRGQQVTLSCSPISGHRSVSWYQQTPGQGLQFLFEYFSETQRNKGNFPGRFSGRQFSNSRSEMNVSTLELGDSALYLCASSLGGYDQPQHFGDGTRLSIL.

The chain uses TRBV30 and TRBJ2-7; either TRBD1 or TRBD2 may fit D (5 bases each). Trimming took off 1 base at V and 7 bases at J, with 14 bases between the two ends. Germline values: CDR1 GTSNPN, CDR2 SVGIG (reference sequence). This CDR3 has 13 amino acids. CDR3 sequence (DNA): TGTGCCTGGAGTGGCCGGGACGGTGGGGAGCAGTACTTC. Translated, it gives CAWSGRDGGEQYF.

The table lists this clone with a few counts. This chain links TRBV5-1 with TRBJ1-6; 8 positions match TRBD1. Germline V gives CDR1 SGHRS, CDR2 YFSETQ. The CDR3 length is 15 residues. After removal of 4 bases from V and 10 bases from J, the junction contained 10 bases not matched to a gene. CDR3 DNA sequence: TGCGCCAGCAGCCCCAACGGACAGGGCCGGTCACCCCTCCACTTT. Protein product: CASSPNGQGRSPLHF.

The chain carries TRBV4-3 and TRBJ2-7; perhaps TRBD2 as D (5 bases). The germline gives CDR1 LGHNA, CDR2 YSLEER. The germline V and J ends were trimmed by 0 bases and 2 bases, with 8 bases remaining between them. The CDR3 has 14 residues. This CDR3 reads CASSQDLEAYEQYF. The CDR3 DNA reads as TGCGCCAGCAGCCAAGATCTGGAGGCCTACGAGCAGTACTTC.

The rearrangement uses TRBV16 and TRBJ1-1; D gene ambiguous. The V gene lost 0 bases and the J gene lost 0 bases, with 8 bases spanning the gap. Germline CDR1 KGHSY, CDR2 FQNENV. This CDR3 has 15 residues. In DNA form, the CDR3 reads TGTGCCAGCAGCCAATCCATATCCATGAACACTGAAGCTTTCTTT. It specifies CASSQSISMNTEAFF.

The table lists this clone with a few counts. The rearrangement uses TRBV5-5 and TRBJ1-5; TRBD1 is a possible D gene (6 bases). This CDR3 region has 15 residues. V was trimmed by 3 bases and J by 3 bases, leaving 13 bases between them. Germline V gives CDR1 SGHKS, CDR2 YYEKEE (reference sequence). DNA of the CDR3: TGTGCCAGCAGCTCGACAGGTTGGGACAATCAGCCCCAGCATTTT. Translation: CASSSTGWDNQPQHF.

The genes are TRBV5-1 and TRBJ2-5, with 11 bases fitting TRBD2. The CDR3 loop spans 16 amino acids. V lost 4 bases to trimming and J lost 2 bases; unmatched junction nucleotides: 7. Looked up from germline, CDR1 is SGHRS and CDR2 is YFSETQ. In DNA, the CDR3 is TGCGCCAGCAGCCTTACTAGCGGGGGTATTCAAGAGACCCAGTACTTC. It encodes CASSLTSGGIQETQYF.

The chain joins TRBV13 to TRBJ2-3; 7 bases match TRBD2. With V trimmed by 3 bases and J by 0 bases, 3 bases remained unmatched. Germline assignment: CDR1 PRHDT and CDR2 FYEKMQ (reference sequence). The CDR3 is 15 amino acids. CDR3 coding DNA: TGTGCCAGCAGCTTCAGACTAGCAAGCACAGATACGCAGTATTTT. Residues: CASSFRLASTDTQYF.

The chain has TRBV7-9 and TRBJ2-5; TRBD1 matches 10 bases. From germline, CDR1 is SEHNR and CDR2 FQNEAQ (reference sequence). V shed 5 bases and J 5 bases; nucleotides not matched to a gene: 14. The CDR3 totals 17 residues. CDR3 DNA: TGTGCCAGCAGCCCCCCGGGACAGGGGTGGTCTGGGGAGACCCAGTACTTC. This codes for CASSPPGQGWSGETQYF.

The rearrangement uses TRBV21-1 and TRBJ2-1; the DNA was not used to check the table's D call, TRBD2. TRBV21-1 is reported as a pseudogene. The CDR3 is 16 residues long. CDR3 protein: CASSKAKRDGQREQFF. The CDR3 bases are TGTGCCAGCAGCAAAGCCAAGAGGGATGGCCAACGTGAGCAGTTCTTC.

The rearrangement uses TRBV12-3 or TRBV12-4 and TRBJ1-1, with D tentatively TRBD1 (6 bases). CDR3 length: 13 amino acids. V lost 6 bases and J lost 7, with 15 bases in between. The CDR3 sequence is CASRITQGNEAFF. The CDR3 nucleotides read TGTGCCAGCAGGATCACACAGGGAAATGAAGCTTTCTTT.

This chain joins TRBV7-2 and TRBJ1-1; 9 bases fit TRBD1. Losses at the gene ends were 2 bases for V and 8 bases for J; bases not matched to a gene: 12. The CDR3 loop spans 16 amino acids. Germline CDR1 and CDR2: SGHTA and FQGNSA. This CDR3 is CASSLRGTGSAPEAFF. CDR3 DNA sequence: TGTGCCAGCAGCTTAAGGGGGACAGGGTCGGCCCCGGAAGCTTTCTTT.

The chain is built from TRBV7-8 and TRBJ1-2; D gene ambiguous. The CDR3 consists of 14 residues. Germline-derived CDR1 and CDR2 are SGHVS and FQNEAQ. The V end was cut by 4 bases, the J end by 1 base, with 10 bases between. The CDR3 sequence is CASSSDGYNYGYTF. As DNA, the CDR3 is TGTGCCAGCAGCTCGGACGGCTATAACTATGGCTACACCTTC.

The rearrangement uses TRBV4-1 and TRBJ2-6; 16 positions agree with TRBD2. J lost 0 bases, V lost 3 bases, and 11 bases had no gene match. Germline assignment: CDR1 MGHRA and CDR2 YSYEKL. This CDR3 contains 22 residues. In nucleotides, the CDR3 is TGCGCCAGCAGCCATCCTTCGGGACTAGCGGGAGGGCCGCGCTCTGGGGCCAACGTCCTGACTTTC. This encodes CASSHPSGLAGGPRSGANVLTF.

The V call is TRBV18, the J call TRBJ2-2; possible D gene TRBD1, 6 bases. Germline values: CDR1 KGHSH, CDR2 LQKENI. The CDR3 covers 16 residues. Between the trimmed V and J ends, which lost 3 bases and 1 base, there was a span of 12 bases. Here the CDR3 DNA reads TGTGCCAGCTCACCTTCCGGGACACAGAACACCGGGGAGCTGTTTTTT. Its translation: CASSPSGTQNTGELFF.

The chain combines TRBV2 with TRBJ1-1; D possibly corresponds to TRBD1 (5 bases). This CDR3 contains 13 residues. The germline V gene encodes CDR1 SNHLY and CDR2 FYNNEI. Between the trimmed V and J ends, which lost 7 bases and 3 bases, there was a span of 12 bases. The DNA for the CDR3 is TGTGCCAGCAAGGGGCAGGAAGACACTGAAGCTTTCTTT. Its translation: CASKGQEDTEAFF.

This rearrangement joins TRBV10-2 to TRBJ2-5, with TRBD2 as a possible D gene (6 bases). CDR3 size: 13 residues. Trimming removed 7 bases at V and 2 bases at J, with 11 bases between. Germline CDR1 reads WSHSY; CDR2 reads SAAADI. The CDR3 is CASKLGGQETQYF. Here the CDR3 DNA reads TGCGCCAGCAAGTTGGGGGGTCAAGAGACCCAGTACTTC.